This TCR beta chain was captured in a study of metastatic and nonmetastatic thyroid tumors. Whole-study results and caveats: According to reports, the diversity of TCR beta was significantly higher in malignant thyroid tumors than in benign nodules, and this held in both blood and tumor samples.

Turning to this clone: The antigen is unknown.

The germline CDR1 and CDR2 sequences are SGDLS and YYNGEE. There are 15 residues in the CDR3. V was clipped by 2 bases and J by 6 bases; unmatched bases: 8. Not a single patient had been given any form of treatment at any point before undergoing thyroid surgery. TCRdb re-called clones from the PCR reads using MiXCR. The sample contains around 65,000 clones, over 12% of which appear only once. Material for sequencing was blood. This chain uses TRBV9 with TRBJ1-3, with 7 nucleotides matching TRBD1. The source is a male donor with papillary thyroid cancer or a benign thyroid nodule (not recorded which). Some clones in this sample may be carry-over from other donors' samples. The CDR3: CASSVRTGAVNTIYF. CDR3 in DNA: TGTGCCAGCAGCGTCAGGACAGGTGCTGTAAACACCATATATTTT. Supplemented by reference TRBV9 and TRBJ1-3, the full variable domain reads DSGVTQTPKHLITATGQRVTLRCSPRSGDLSVYWYQQSLDQGLQFLIQYYNGEERAKGNILERFSAQQFPDLHSELNLSSLELGDSALYFCASSVRTGAVNTIYFGEGSWLTVV.